This TCR beta chain is from a study of shared clonotypes between healthy human individuals. The CDR3 totals 14 residues. V lost 4 bases to trimming and J lost 1 base, with 10 bases between them. The germline CDR1 and CDR2 sequences are SEHNR and FQNEAQ (reference sequence). The table came from immunoSEQ multiplex PCR; TCRdb's copy has only in-frame clones and leaves some out. The sample records approximately 400,000 clones, 90% to 97% being singletons. This clonotype was sampled from a young man in good health. V usage is TRBV7-9 and J usage is TRBJ2-5; D is undetermined. The material sequenced was memory CD8+ T cells sorted from blood. Regarding subset: CD45RO+ cells pooled with CCR7-negative TemRA cells. The CDR3 here is CASSSQSPQETQYF. Here the CDR3 DNA reads TGTGCCAGCAGCTCCCAGAGCCCCCAAGAGACCCAGTACTTC.